This is a list of T cell receptor beta chains from one sample in a study of T cells in Graves' hyperthyroidism and ophthalmopathy. TCRdb analysed the multiplex PCR reads with MiXCR anew, one entry per CDR3 protein. The sample holds hundreds of thousands of distinct CDR3 sequences, around 14% seen once. The sample taken for sequencing was blood. Receptors were obtained from a woman under 40 with Graves' hyperthyroidism that later progressed to Graves' ophthalmopathy. CDR3s include the opening cysteine and the closing phenylalanine or tryptophan. A row's size may be missing; if present it is once, few, many or a size class.

CDR3 | size | V
CASRNPGSGELFF | few | TRBV4-1
CASSLGRRPGHF | few | TRBV28
CATRVPGRPNEKLFF | many | TRBV15
CSVRGQGNEQFF | . | TRBV29-1
CAWRELAGRETQYF | once | TRBV30
CATSRDWWGQAYEQYF | . | TRBV15
CATSDFLAGDTGELFF | many | TRBV24-1
CASSPNKGTEAFF | many | TRBV18
CASIKTQVFQETQYF | many | TRBV28
CASSLVAGDPYNEQFF | few | TRBV7-2
CATSRERGTGVNGYTF | many | TRBV15
CSASPGSSYEQYF | . | TRBV20-1
CASSLGLLAGGRVSKNIQYF | few | TRBV7-2
CASSPHLGTGVEKLFF | many | TRBV12-3/TRBV12-4
CASSLGGAGWTEAFF | . | TRBV7-6
CSATLGGEKLFF | . | TRBV20-1
CSVRTSGRTYEQYF | many | TRBV29-1
CASSSPGTGANVLTF | many | TRBV12-3/TRBV12-4
CASSYHPLGAKNIQYF | few | TRBV6-5
CASSLGLLGLGGELFF | . | TRBV7-2
CATSESAGVQYF | few | TRBV24-1
CASSLWGDNKLSGANVLTF | many | TRBV28
CASSPQRGEQYF | few | TRBV6-1
CASGTGTQPDTQYF | many | TRBV7-3
CASSYETLTGVMYF | many | TRBV11-3
CASRPAGEGQTQYF | . | TRBV6-4
CATRDSGPDTQYF | many | TRBV10-3
CASSTTSGTVYGYTF | many | TRBV19
CASSEQGRGNTEAFF | many | TRBV9
CSAMGLAGGGEQFF | . | TRBV20-1
CASSQEGSNTGELFF | . | TRBV4-1
CASSTRDGSDTQYF | . | TRBV7-2
CASSLASGQGLYEQYF | many | TRBV11-3
CASSETGEGYTF | many | TRBV2
CASSVEAPSTEAFF | once | TRBV9
CASSHTSPRNTGELFF | many | TRBV3-1
CASSPLLGGNQPQHF | many | TRBV12-3/TRBV12-4
CASVGGREQYF | many | TRBV6-1
CASSRPTGTGDSPLHF | many | TRBV3-1
CASSYRQHNQPQHF | many | TRBV6-5
CASSGGRAGNTIYF | . | TRBV2
CASSFVLRLAGVGQETQYF | many | TRBV5-6
CASSPAGTDFFGYTF | . | TRBV7-2
CATSDSRTVREQFF | many | TRBV24-1